The rows below give T cell receptor beta chains drawn from one sample of a study of T cells in Graves' hyperthyroidism and ophthalmopathy. TCRdb redid the calling of the multiplex PCR reads with MiXCR, one entry per CDR3 protein. Of hundreds of thousands of distinct CDR3 sequences listed, around 20% are singletons. Source material: blood. The receptors were gathered from a woman aged 45-65 years with Graves' hyperthyroidism that later progressed to Graves' ophthalmopathy. Each CDR3 is given with its conserved first and last residue. The order of the fields is CDR3 length, J gene, clone size, D gene, V gene, CDR3 DNA, CDR3 protein. The D gene is left open where the match is weak. Clone size is shown for a subset of rows, as once, few, many or a class of expanded clone.

len: 14
j_gene: TRBJ2-5
abundance: few
d_gene: TRBD1
v_gene: TRBV9
CDR3nt: TGTGCCAGCAGCACCCCTCGGACAGGGTGGACCCAGTACTTC
CDR3aa: CASSTPRTGWTQYF

len: 17
j_gene: TRBJ1-5
abundance: few
d_gene: NA
v_gene: TRBV7-2
CDR3nt: TGTGCCAGCAGCTTAGAAGACAGCCCCCTGAGCAATCAGCCCCAGCATTTT
CDR3aa: CASSLEDSPLSNQPQHF

len: 13
j_gene: TRBJ1-1
abundance: many
d_gene: NA
v_gene: TRBV20-1
CDR3nt: TGCAGTGCTAGGGTGACAGCGAACACTGAAGCTTTCTTT
CDR3aa: CSARVTANTEAFF

len: 17
j_gene: TRBJ1-5
abundance: NA
d_gene: NA
v_gene: TRBV19
CDR3nt: TGTGCCAGTAGTAACCGAGGTGGGGTCTATAGCAATCAGCCCCAGCATTTT
CDR3aa: CASSNRGGVYSNQPQHF

len: 17
j_gene: TRBJ2-2
abundance: few
d_gene: TRBD2
v_gene: TRBV29-1
CDR3nt: TGCAGCGTGGGTCGGTTGGCGGGGGGTTCGAACACCGGGGAGCTGTTTTTT
CDR3aa: CSVGRLAGGSNTGELFF

len: 15
j_gene: TRBJ1-2
abundance: NA
d_gene: NA
v_gene: TRBV12-3/TRBV12-4
CDR3nt: TGTGCCAGCAGGGGGCCTTTGGGGGCTAACTATGGCTACACCTTC
CDR3aa: CASRGPLGANYGYTF

len: 16
j_gene: TRBJ2-5
abundance: NA
d_gene: TRBD1
v_gene: TRBV28
CDR3nt: TGTGCCAGCAGTTCGGCCCCGGGACAGGAACAAGAGACCCAGTACTTC
CDR3aa: CASSSAPGQEQETQYF

len: 12
j_gene: TRBJ1-2
abundance: NA
d_gene: NA
v_gene: TRBV27
CDR3nt: TGTGCCAGCAGATCCGGGGGATATGGCTACACCTTC
CDR3aa: CASRSGGYGYTF

len: 12
j_gene: TRBJ2-3
abundance: NA
d_gene: NA
v_gene: TRBV12-3/TRBV12-4
CDR3nt: TGTGCCAGCAGAAAAACCACAGATACGCAGTATTTT
CDR3aa: CASRKTTDTQYF

len: 11
j_gene: TRBJ2-2
abundance: few
d_gene: NA
v_gene: TRBV28
CDR3nt: TGTGCGGGACAATCAACCGGGGAGCTGTTTTTT
CDR3aa: CAGQSTGELFF

len: 13
j_gene: TRBJ1-1
abundance: many
d_gene: NA
v_gene: TRBV9
CDR3nt: TGTGCCAGCAGCGTAGGTACGGGAACTGAAGCTTTCTTT
CDR3aa: CASSVGTGTEAFF

len: 13
j_gene: TRBJ1-1
abundance: many
d_gene: NA
v_gene: TRBV7-3
CDR3nt: TGTGCCAGCAGCTTCCACGACAGCACTGAAGCTTTCTTT
CDR3aa: CASSFHDSTEAFF

len: 16
j_gene: TRBJ2-1
abundance: few
d_gene: TRBD1
v_gene: TRBV6-1
CDR3nt: TGTGCCAGCAGAGACCGCCGGGACAGGGGGCTAGTTGAGCAGTTCTTC
CDR3aa: CASRDRRDRGLVEQFF

len: 16
j_gene: TRBJ2-3
abundance: many
d_gene: TRBD2
v_gene: TRBV2
CDR3nt: TGTGCCAGCAACCTACTAGCGGGGGTTTCCACAGATACGCAGTATTTT
CDR3aa: CASNLLAGVSTDTQYF

len: 19
j_gene: TRBJ2-2
abundance: few
d_gene: NA
v_gene: TRBV3-1
CDR3nt: TGTGCCAGCAGCCGAACTAGAGGGGGTGGGGCCGCGAACACCGGGGAGCTGTTTTTT
CDR3aa: CASSRTRGGGAANTGELFF

len: 16
j_gene: TRBJ2-3
abundance: NA
d_gene: TRBD2
v_gene: TRBV11-2
CDR3nt: TGTGCCAGCAGCCTCCTAATTAGCGGGGGGGCCGGTACGCAGTATTTT
CDR3aa: CASSLLISGGAGTQYF

len: 15
j_gene: TRBJ2-7
abundance: NA
d_gene: NA
v_gene: TRBV18
CDR3nt: TGTGCCAGCTCACCGGATGAGGATTACTCCTACGAGCAGTACTTC
CDR3aa: CASSPDEDYSYEQYF

len: 15
j_gene: TRBJ1-1
abundance: many
d_gene: TRBD1
v_gene: TRBV27
CDR3nt: TGTGCCAGCATCCCCCGGGACAGGTTGAACACTGAAGCTTTCTTT
CDR3aa: CASIPRDRLNTEAFF

len: 13
j_gene: TRBJ1-1
abundance: few
d_gene: TRBD1
v_gene: TRBV4-2
CDR3nt: TGTGCCAGCGAAGGGACAGGGTGGACTGAAGCTTTCTTT
CDR3aa: CASEGTGWTEAFF

len: 15
j_gene: TRBJ1-4
abundance: NA
d_gene: NA
v_gene: TRBV7-9
CDR3nt: TGTGCCAGCATCCCCCTTGAACAGGAGAATGAAAAACTGTTTTTT
CDR3aa: CASIPLEQENEKLFF

len: 10
j_gene: TRBJ2-5
abundance: many
d_gene: NA
v_gene: TRBV20-1
CDR3nt: TGCAGTGCTAGAGGAGAGACCCAGTACTTC
CDR3aa: CSARGETQYF

len: 16
j_gene: TRBJ2-6
abundance: many
d_gene: NA
v_gene: TRBV20-1
CDR3nt: TGCAGTGCTAGAGCCAGTGGGACCTCTGGGGCCAACGTCCTGACTTTC
CDR3aa: CSARASGTSGANVLTF

len: 14
j_gene: TRBJ1-6
abundance: few
d_gene: TRBD1
v_gene: TRBV6-1
CDR3nt: TGTGCCAGCAACCCGACAGGGGTGAATTCACCCCTCCACTTT
CDR3aa: CASNPTGVNSPLHF

len: 15
j_gene: TRBJ1-1
abundance: many
d_gene: NA
v_gene: TRBV9
CDR3nt: TGTGCCAGCAGCGTATTCGGGCAGAGCAACACTGAAGCTTTCTTT
CDR3aa: CASSVFGQSNTEAFF

len: 13
j_gene: TRBJ1-2
abundance: NA
d_gene: NA
v_gene: TRBV20-1
CDR3nt: TGCAGTGCTAGAAGTCAGGGTGAGCGAGGCTACACCTTC
CDR3aa: CSARSQGERGYTF

len: 14
j_gene: TRBJ2-1
abundance: NA
d_gene: TRBD1
v_gene: TRBV4-1
CDR3nt: TGCGCCAGCAGCCAGGGACAGGGGTACAATGAGCAGTTCTTC
CDR3aa: CASSQGQGYNEQFF

len: 15
j_gene: TRBJ2-7
abundance: NA
d_gene: TRBD2
v_gene: TRBV4-1
CDR3nt: TGCGCCAGCAGCCCCGTGACTAGCGGGGTCTACGAGCAGTACTTC
CDR3aa: CASSPVTSGVYEQYF

len: 17
j_gene: TRBJ1-3
abundance: NA
d_gene: TRBD1
v_gene: TRBV7-3
CDR3nt: TGTGCCAGCAGCCCTCGGGACAGCTCTGGCTCTGGAAACACCATATATTTT
CDR3aa: CASSPRDSSGSGNTIYF

len: 14
j_gene: TRBJ2-3
abundance: NA
d_gene: NA
v_gene: TRBV4-1
CDR3nt: TGCGCCAGCAGCCAAGATCCCGGACACGTTACGCAGTATTTT
CDR3aa: CASSQDPGHVTQYF

len: 16
j_gene: TRBJ2-1
abundance: NA
d_gene: TRBD1
v_gene: TRBV19
CDR3nt: TGTGCCAGTAGTATAGTAGGGGGACAGGGAGTCAATGAGCAGTTCTTC
CDR3aa: CASSIVGGQGVNEQFF

len: 12
j_gene: TRBJ2-1
abundance: many
d_gene: NA
v_gene: TRBV7-9
CDR3nt: TGTGCCAACGGAGGGTACCACAATGAGCAGTTCTTC
CDR3aa: CANGGYHNEQFF

len: 15
j_gene: TRBJ2-5
abundance: many
d_gene: TRBD1
v_gene: TRBV4-1
CDR3nt: TGCGCCAGCAGCCAAACTCCGGGACAGCAGGAGACCCAGTACTTC
CDR3aa: CASSQTPGQQETQYF

len: 16
j_gene: TRBJ2-1
abundance: many
d_gene: TRBD1
v_gene: TRBV20-1
CDR3nt: TGCAGTGCTAGAGATTGGACAGGGGGATCCTACAATGAGCAGTTCTTC
CDR3aa: CSARDWTGGSYNEQFF

len: 14
j_gene: TRBJ2-3
abundance: many
d_gene: TRBD2
v_gene: TRBV27
CDR3nt: TGTGCCAGCAGTTCCGGACTAGCCCCAGATACGCAGTATTTT
CDR3aa: CASSSGLAPDTQYF

len: 13
j_gene: TRBJ1-2
abundance: few
d_gene: TRBD1
v_gene: TRBV29-1
CDR3nt: TGCAGCGCTACCGACAGGGGGTTCTATGGCTACACCTTC
CDR3aa: CSATDRGFYGYTF

len: 15
j_gene: TRBJ1-2
abundance: few
d_gene: TRBD1
v_gene: TRBV5-1
CDR3nt: TGCGCCAGCAGCCCCGGGACAGGATACTACTATGGCTACACCTTC
CDR3aa: CASSPGTGYYYGYTF

len: 14
j_gene: TRBJ2-7
abundance: many
d_gene: TRBD1
v_gene: TRBV13
CDR3nt: TGTGCCAGCAGCAAACGGGACAGGGCCTACGAGCAGTACTTC
CDR3aa: CASSKRDRAYEQYF

len: 15
j_gene: TRBJ2-3
abundance: NA
d_gene: NA
v_gene: TRBV20-1
CDR3nt: TGCAGTGCTCTGTCCTTTACAGAAATCACAGATACGCAGTATTTT
CDR3aa: CSALSFTEITDTQYF

len: 16
j_gene: TRBJ2-3
abundance: NA
d_gene: NA
v_gene: TRBV9
CDR3nt: TGTGCCAGCAGCAAACGCGGAGGGGGGGACACAGATACGCAGTATTTT
CDR3aa: CASSKRGGGDTDTQYF

len: 21
j_gene: TRBJ2-3
abundance: NA
d_gene: TRBD2
v_gene: TRBV3-1
CDR3nt: TGTGCCAGCAGCCAAGATTCTGTCGGACTAGCGGGGGCTCTCCTCACAGATACGCAGTATTTT
CDR3aa: CASSQDSVGLAGALLTDTQYF

len: 13
j_gene: TRBJ1-2
abundance: few
d_gene: NA
v_gene: TRBV7-9
CDR3nt: TGTGCCAGCAGCTTAGCATTGACGGATGGCTACACCTTC
CDR3aa: CASSLALTDGYTF

len: 13
j_gene: TRBJ1-5
abundance: few
d_gene: NA
v_gene: TRBV15
CDR3nt: TGTGCCACCAGCAGGACATTTGATCAGCCCCAGCATTTT
CDR3aa: CATSRTFDQPQHF

len: 14
j_gene: TRBJ2-5
abundance: NA
d_gene: NA
v_gene: TRBV5-4
CDR3nt: TGTGCCAGCAACCTCATAGGCACAGAAGAGACCCAGTACTTC
CDR3aa: CASNLIGTEETQYF

len: 18
j_gene: TRBJ2-7
abundance: NA
d_gene: TRBD1
v_gene: TRBV25-1
CDR3nt: TGTGCCAGCAGTGTCGATCCCGGCCGGGGACAGGGTTCCTACGAGCAGTACTTC
CDR3aa: CASSVDPGRGQGSYEQYF

len: 17
j_gene: TRBJ2-3
abundance: many
d_gene: TRBD2
v_gene: TRBV5-1
CDR3nt: TGCGCCAGCAAAACCGTAATTAGCGGGGGGGCCCCAGATACGCAGTATTTT
CDR3aa: CASKTVISGGAPDTQYF

len: 13
j_gene: TRBJ2-7
abundance: NA
d_gene: NA
v_gene: TRBV7-9
CDR3nt: TGTGCCAGCAGCTTAGGGGGACCCTGGGAGCTGTACTTC
CDR3aa: CASSLGGPWELYF

len: 13
j_gene: TRBJ2-1
abundance: NA
d_gene: TRBD1
v_gene: TRBV30
CDR3nt: TGTGCCTGGAGTAGTATAGGGGGCGGTGAGCAGTTCTTC
CDR3aa: CAWSSIGGGEQFF

len: 12
j_gene: TRBJ1-1
abundance: NA
d_gene: NA
v_gene: TRBV19
CDR3nt: TGTGCCAGTAGTACAGAGGAAACTGCAGCTTTCTTT
CDR3aa: CASSTEETAAFF

len: 14
j_gene: TRBJ2-7
abundance: many
d_gene: TRBD2
v_gene: TRBV12-3/TRBV12-4
CDR3nt: TGTGCCAGCAGCCCTAAGGGATCAGCGGGGGAGCAGTACTTC
CDR3aa: CASSPKGSAGEQYF

len: 16
j_gene: TRBJ2-7
abundance: few
d_gene: TRBD2
v_gene: TRBV4-1
CDR3nt: TGCGCCAGCAGCCAAGAAGGTGGCGGGGGGGTCTACGAGCAGTACTTC
CDR3aa: CASSQEGGGGVYEQYF

len: 15
j_gene: TRBJ1-2
abundance: many
d_gene: NA
v_gene: TRBV12-3/TRBV12-4
CDR3nt: TGTGCCAGCAGTTTTGTGTCGGGTGGTTTTGATGGCTACACCTTC
CDR3aa: CASSFVSGGFDGYTF

len: 16
j_gene: TRBJ2-2
abundance: few
d_gene: TRBD1
v_gene: TRBV5-1
CDR3nt: TGCGCCAGCAGCTCAACAGGGGCGAGAAACACCGGGGAGCTGTTTTTT
CDR3aa: CASSSTGARNTGELFF

len: 15
j_gene: TRBJ1-2
abundance: few
d_gene: TRBD1
v_gene: TRBV27
CDR3nt: TGTGCCAGCAGTTTCAGGGGGCCGTCGAGCTATGGCTACACCTTC
CDR3aa: CASSFRGPSSYGYTF

len: 16
j_gene: TRBJ2-7
abundance: NA
d_gene: NA
v_gene: TRBV19
CDR3nt: TGTGCCAGTAGTACCCGGGACGCGGCGAGCTCCTACGAGCAGTACTTC
CDR3aa: CASSTRDAASSYEQYF